Many counts were recorded for the clone carrying this TCR beta chain. Its antigen is unknown. These data are taken from a study of regulatory T cells in long-lasting Graves disease. Study results and limitations: Persistent-disease Graves' patients showed less TCR diversity than new cases. TRBV28 was favored in persistent disease, as were TRBJ1-2 and TRBJ2-5.

Time point specified: newly diagnosed GD, antithyroid drugs for less than 3 months. The TCR library was made from RNA that had been extracted from PBMCs in TRIzol. With 4 bases removed from V and 5 bases from J, the gap between germline ends came to 9 bases. The CDR3 runs to 12 residues. CDR1 LGHDT and CDR2 YNNKEL come from the germline V gene (reference sequence). Libraries of TCR beta came from iRepertoire HTBI primers plus Arm-PCR of CDR3 regions. In the authors' workflow: The study identified 60 to 65 TRBV and around 15 TRBJ segments across samples. TCRdb fed the multiplex PCR reads into MiXCR, producing one record per CDR3 protein. TCRdb, not the original authors, processed these V and J calls. The sample shows about 320,000 distinct CDR3 sequences, over 15% of them seen only once.

Sequenced here: peripheral blood mononuclear cells (PBMCs), sampled at new diagnosis, from a patient treated with antithyroid drugs. The genes are TRBV3-1 and TRBJ2-7; possibly TRBD2 for D (5 bases). The source of this sequence is a female donor with Graves disease. The CDR3 coding sequence is TGTGCCAGCAGCCTCCACGGGGACGAGCAGTACTTC. Translation gives CASSLHGDEQYF.